The clone carrying this T cell receptor (beta chain) appeared once. Its antigen is as yet unknown. This record belongs to a study of cytotoxic CD8 clonotypes in ibrutinib-treated CLL. Study context: An average of around 260,000 productive templates and around 100,000 productive rearrangements was obtained per sample. Study results and limitations: Samples from sustained-remission and progressing patients were taken at different times.

Here immunoSEQ multiplex PCR was the method, and the copy in TCRdb shows in-frame clones only, minus some. The table shows roughly 220,000 clones, with roughly 73% occurring only once. Germline lookup yields CDR1 SGHNT and CDR2 YYREEE (reference sequence). The length of the CDR3 is 15 residues. V lost 2 bases to trimming and J lost 3 bases, with 15 bases between them. This TCR was sampled from a human donor with chronic lymphocytic leukemia. Material: PBMCs, obtained after 12 months of ibrutinib treatment. The chain combines TRBV5-4 with TRBJ2-7; D gene unclear. CDR3 region: CASSFNPLTGYEQYF. The CDR3 nucleotides are TGTGCCAGCAGCTTTAACCCCCTAACGGGCTACGAGCAGTACTTC.